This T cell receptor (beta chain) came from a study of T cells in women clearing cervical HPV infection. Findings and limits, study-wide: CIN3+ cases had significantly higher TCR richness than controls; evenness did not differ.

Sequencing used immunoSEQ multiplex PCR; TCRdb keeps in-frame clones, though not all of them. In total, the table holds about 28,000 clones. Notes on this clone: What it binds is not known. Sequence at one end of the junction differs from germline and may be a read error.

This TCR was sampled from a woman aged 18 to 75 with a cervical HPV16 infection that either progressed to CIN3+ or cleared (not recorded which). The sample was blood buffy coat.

CDR3 sequence: CASSQETGYRYGYTF. The covered CDR3 bases are TGCGCCAGCAGCCAAGAGACAGGGTATAGGTATGGC. V is TRBV4-2 and J is TRBJ1-2, with 7 bases fitting TRBD1. The read falls 3 residues short of the CDR3 end, and the missing part is taken from the germline J gene. Germline V gene lookup returns CDR1 LGHNA and CDR2 YNFKEQ. CDR3 size: 15 residues.